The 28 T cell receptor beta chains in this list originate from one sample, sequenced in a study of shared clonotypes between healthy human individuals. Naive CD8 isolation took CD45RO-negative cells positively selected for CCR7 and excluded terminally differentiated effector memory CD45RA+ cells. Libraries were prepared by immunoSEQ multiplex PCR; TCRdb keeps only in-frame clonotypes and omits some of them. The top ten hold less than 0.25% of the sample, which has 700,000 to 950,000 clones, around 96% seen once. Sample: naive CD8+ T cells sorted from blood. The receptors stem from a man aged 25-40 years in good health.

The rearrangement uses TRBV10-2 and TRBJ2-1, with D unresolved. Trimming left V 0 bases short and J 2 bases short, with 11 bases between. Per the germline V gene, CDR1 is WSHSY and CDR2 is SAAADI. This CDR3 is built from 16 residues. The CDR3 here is CASSESVSFTYNEQFF. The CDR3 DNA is TGCGCCAGCAGTGAGTCTGTGTCCTTCACCTACAATGAGCAGTTCTTC.

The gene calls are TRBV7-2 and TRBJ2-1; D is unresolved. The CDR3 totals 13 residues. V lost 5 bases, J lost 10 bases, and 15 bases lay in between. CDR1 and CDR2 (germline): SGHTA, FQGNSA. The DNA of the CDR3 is TGTGCCAGCAGCCTCCTCCCGGAGAGCGAGCAGTTCTTC. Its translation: CASSLLPESEQFF.

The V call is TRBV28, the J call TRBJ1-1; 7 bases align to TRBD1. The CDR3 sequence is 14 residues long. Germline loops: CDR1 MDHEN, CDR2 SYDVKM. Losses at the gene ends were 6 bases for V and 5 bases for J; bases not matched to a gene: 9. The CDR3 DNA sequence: TGTGCCAGCAGCCCCGACAGGGTCAAAACTGAAGCTTTCTTT. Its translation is CASSPDRVKTEAFF.

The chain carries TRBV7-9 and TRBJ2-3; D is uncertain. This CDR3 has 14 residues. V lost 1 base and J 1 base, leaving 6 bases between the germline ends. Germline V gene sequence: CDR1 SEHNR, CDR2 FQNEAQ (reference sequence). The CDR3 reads CASSLVVGTDTQYF. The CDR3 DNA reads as TGTGCCAGCAGCTTAGTGGTCGGCACAGATACGCAGTATTTT.

The CDR3 nucleotides are TGTGCCAGCACGCTACAGGGGCGGGGTCCTGAAGCTTTCTTT. It is translated as CASTLQGRGPEAFF. V usage is TRBV5-4 and J usage is TRBJ1-1; 7 nucleotides match TRBD1. J gave up 6 bases and V 6 bases, and 11 bases lay outside the gene matches. The CDR3 length is 14 residues. CDR1 is SGHNT, CDR2 YYREEE, per germline (reference sequence).

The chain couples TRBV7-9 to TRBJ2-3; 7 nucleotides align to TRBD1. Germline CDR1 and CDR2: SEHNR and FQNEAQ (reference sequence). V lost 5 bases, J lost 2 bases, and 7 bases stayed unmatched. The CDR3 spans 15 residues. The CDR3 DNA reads TGTGCCAGCAGCCCCCGACAGGGTAACACAGATACGCAGTATTTT. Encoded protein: CASSPRQGNTDTQYF.

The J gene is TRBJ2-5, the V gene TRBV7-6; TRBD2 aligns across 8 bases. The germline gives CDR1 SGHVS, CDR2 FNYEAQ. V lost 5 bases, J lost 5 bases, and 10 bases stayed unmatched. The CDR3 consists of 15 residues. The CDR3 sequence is CASSPGGDSRETQYF. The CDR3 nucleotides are TGTGCCAGCAGCCCGGGGGGGGACTCTCGGGAGACCCAGTACTTC.

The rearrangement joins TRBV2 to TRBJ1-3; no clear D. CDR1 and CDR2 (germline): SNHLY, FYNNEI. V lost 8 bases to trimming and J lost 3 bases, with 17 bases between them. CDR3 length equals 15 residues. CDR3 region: CASPPAGGGGNTIYF. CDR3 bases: TGTGCCAGCCCTCCCGCCGGAGGAGGTGGAAACACCATATATTTT.

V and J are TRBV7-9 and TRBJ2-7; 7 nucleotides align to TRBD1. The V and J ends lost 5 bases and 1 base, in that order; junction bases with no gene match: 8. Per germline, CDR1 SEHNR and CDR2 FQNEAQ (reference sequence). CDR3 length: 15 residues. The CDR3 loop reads CASSASSTGSYEQYF. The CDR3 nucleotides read TGTGCCAGCAGCGCCTCGTCGACAGGGTCCTACGAGCAGTACTTC.

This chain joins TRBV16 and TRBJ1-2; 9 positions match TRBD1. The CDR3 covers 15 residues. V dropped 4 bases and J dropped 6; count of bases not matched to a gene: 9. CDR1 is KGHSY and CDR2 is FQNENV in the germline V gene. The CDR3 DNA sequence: TGTGCCAGCAGCCTGGCTTCCGGGACAGGGAATGGCTACACCTTC. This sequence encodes CASSLASGTGNGYTF. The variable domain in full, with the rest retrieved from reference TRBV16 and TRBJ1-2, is GEEVAQTPKHLVRGEGQKAKLYCAPIKGHSYVFWYQQVLKNEFKFLISFQNENVFDETGMPKERFSAKCLPNSPCSLEIQATKLEDSAVYFCASSLASGTGNGYTFGSGTRLTVV.

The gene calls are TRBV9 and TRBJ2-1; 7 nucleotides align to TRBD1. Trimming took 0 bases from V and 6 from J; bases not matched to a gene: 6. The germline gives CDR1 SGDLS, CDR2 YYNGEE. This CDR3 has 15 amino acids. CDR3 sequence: CASSVDGTGANEQFF. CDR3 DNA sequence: TGTGCCAGCAGCGTAGATGGAACAGGGGCCAATGAGCAGTTCTTC.

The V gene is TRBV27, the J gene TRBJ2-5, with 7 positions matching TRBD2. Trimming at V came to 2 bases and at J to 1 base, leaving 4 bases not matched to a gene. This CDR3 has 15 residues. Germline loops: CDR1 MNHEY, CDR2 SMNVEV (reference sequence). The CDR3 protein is CASSLGGSLQETQYF. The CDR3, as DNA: TGTGCCAGCAGTTTAGGCGGGAGCCTCCAAGAGACCCAGTACTTC.

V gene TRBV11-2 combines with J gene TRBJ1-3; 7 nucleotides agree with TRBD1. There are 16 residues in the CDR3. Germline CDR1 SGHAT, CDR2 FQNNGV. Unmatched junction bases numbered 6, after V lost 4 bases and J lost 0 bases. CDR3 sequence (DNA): TGTGCCAGCAGCTCCATACAGGGGAGCTCTGGAAACACCATATATTTT. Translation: CASSSIQGSSGNTIYF.

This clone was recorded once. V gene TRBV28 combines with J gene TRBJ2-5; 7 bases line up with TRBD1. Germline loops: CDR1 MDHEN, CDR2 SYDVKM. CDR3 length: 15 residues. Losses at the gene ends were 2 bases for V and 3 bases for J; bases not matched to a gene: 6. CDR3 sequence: CASSLETGRKETQYF. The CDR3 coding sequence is TGTGCCAGCAGTTTAGAGACAGGGCGTAAAGAGACCCAGTACTTC.

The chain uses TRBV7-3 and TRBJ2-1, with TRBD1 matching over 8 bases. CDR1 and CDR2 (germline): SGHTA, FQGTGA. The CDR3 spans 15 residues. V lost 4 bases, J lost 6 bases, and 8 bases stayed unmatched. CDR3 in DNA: TGTGCCAGCAGCTGGGGCACAGGGGGTAGCAATGAGCAGTTCTTC. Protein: CASSWGTGGSNEQFF.

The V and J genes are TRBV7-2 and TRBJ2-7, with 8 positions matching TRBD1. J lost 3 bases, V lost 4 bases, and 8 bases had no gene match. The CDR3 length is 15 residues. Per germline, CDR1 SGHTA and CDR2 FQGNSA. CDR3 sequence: CASSSRTGKSYEQYF. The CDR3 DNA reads TGTGCCAGCAGCTCGAGGACAGGGAAGAGCTACGAGCAGTACTTC.

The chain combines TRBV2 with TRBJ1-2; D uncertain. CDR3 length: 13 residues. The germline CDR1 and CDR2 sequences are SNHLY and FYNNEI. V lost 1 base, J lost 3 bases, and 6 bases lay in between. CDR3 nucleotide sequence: TGTGCCAGCAGTGAAGGGTTTGACTATGGCTACACCTTC. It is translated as CASSEGFDYGYTF. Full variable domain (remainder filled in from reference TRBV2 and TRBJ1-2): EPEVTQTPSHQVTQMGQEVILRCVPISNHLYFYWYRQILGQKVEFLVSFYNNEISEKSEIFDDQFSVERPDGSNFTLKIRSTKLEDSAMYFCASSEGFDYGYTFGSGTRLTVV.

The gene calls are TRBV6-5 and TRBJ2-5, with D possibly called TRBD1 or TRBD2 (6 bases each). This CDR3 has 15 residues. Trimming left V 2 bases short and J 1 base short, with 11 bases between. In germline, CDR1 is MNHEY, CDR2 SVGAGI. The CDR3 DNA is TGTGCCAGCAGTTACGAGGGGGGTAGCCAAGAGACCCAGTACTTC. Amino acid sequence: CASSYEGGSQETQYF.

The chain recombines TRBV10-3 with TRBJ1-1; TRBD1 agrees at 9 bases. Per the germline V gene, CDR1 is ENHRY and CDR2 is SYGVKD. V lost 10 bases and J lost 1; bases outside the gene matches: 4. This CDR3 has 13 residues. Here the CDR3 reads CATTTGGNTEAFF. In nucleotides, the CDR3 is TGTGCCACGACGACAGGGGGGAACACTGAAGCTTTCTTT.

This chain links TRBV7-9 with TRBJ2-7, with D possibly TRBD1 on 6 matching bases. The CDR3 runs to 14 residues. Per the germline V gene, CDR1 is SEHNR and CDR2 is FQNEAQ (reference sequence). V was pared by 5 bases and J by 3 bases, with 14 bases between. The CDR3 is CASSTTIQGYEQYF. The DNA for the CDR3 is TGTGCCAGCAGCACAACCATACAGGGCTACGAGCAGTACTTC.

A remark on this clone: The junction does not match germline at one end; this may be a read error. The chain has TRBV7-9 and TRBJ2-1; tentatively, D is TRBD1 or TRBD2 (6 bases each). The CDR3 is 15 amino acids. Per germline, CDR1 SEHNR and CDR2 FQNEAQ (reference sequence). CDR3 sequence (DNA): TGTGCCAGCTGGTCTTACGGGGGCTCCGACAATGAGCAGTTCTTC. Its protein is CASWSYGGSDNEQFF.

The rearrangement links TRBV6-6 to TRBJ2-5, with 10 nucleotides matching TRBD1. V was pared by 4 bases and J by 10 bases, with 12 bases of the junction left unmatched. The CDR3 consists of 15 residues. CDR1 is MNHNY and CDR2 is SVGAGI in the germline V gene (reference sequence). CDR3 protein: CASSLDRGDARGQYF. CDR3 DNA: TGTGCCAGCAGTTTGGACAGGGGGGACGCCCGAGGCCAGTACTTC.

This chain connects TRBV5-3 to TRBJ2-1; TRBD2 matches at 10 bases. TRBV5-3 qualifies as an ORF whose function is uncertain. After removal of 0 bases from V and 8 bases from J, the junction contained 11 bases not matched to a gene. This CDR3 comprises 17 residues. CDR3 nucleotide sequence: TGTGCCAGAAGCTTGGCCTTACTAGCGGGACAGAACGATGAGCAGTTCTTC. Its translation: CARSLALLAGQNDEQFF.

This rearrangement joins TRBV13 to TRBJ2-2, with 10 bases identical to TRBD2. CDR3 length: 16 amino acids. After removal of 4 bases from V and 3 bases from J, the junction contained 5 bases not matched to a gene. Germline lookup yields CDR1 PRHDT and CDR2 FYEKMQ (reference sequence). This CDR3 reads CASSYSTSGYTGELFF. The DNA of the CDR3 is TGTGCCAGCAGCTACTCGACTAGCGGGTACACCGGGGAGCTGTTTTTT. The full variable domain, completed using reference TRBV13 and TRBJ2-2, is AAGVIQSPRHLIKEKRETATLKCYPIPRHDTVYWYQQGPGQDPQFLISFYEKMQSDKGSIPDRFSAQQFSDYHSELNMSSLELGDSALYFCASSYSTSGYTGELFFGEGSRLTVL.

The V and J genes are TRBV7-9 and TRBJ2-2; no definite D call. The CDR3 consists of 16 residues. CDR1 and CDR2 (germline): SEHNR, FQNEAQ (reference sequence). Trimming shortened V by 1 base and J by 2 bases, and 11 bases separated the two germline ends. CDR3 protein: CASSLDLKHNTGELFF. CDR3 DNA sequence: TGTGCCAGCAGCTTAGACCTGAAGCATAACACCGGGGAGCTGTTTTTT.

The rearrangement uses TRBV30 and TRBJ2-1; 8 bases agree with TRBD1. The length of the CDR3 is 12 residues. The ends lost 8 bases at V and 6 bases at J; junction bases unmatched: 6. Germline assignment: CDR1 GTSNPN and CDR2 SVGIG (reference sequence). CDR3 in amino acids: CAGDRLGNEQFF. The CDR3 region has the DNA TGTGCCGGGGACAGGCTGGGCAATGAGCAGTTCTTC.

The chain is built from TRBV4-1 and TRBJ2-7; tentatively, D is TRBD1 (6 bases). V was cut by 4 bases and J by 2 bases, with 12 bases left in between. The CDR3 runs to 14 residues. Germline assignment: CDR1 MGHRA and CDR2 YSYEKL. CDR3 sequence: CASSPRTATYEQYF. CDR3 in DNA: TGCGCCAGCAGCCCCCGGACAGCCACCTACGAGCAGTACTTC.

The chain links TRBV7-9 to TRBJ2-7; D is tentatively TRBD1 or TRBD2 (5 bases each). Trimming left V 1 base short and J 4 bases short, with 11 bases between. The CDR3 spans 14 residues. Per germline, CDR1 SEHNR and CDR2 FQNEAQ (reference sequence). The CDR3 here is CASSLVATEYEQYF. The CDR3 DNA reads TGTGCCAGCAGCTTAGTAGCGACAGAGTACGAGCAGTACTTC.